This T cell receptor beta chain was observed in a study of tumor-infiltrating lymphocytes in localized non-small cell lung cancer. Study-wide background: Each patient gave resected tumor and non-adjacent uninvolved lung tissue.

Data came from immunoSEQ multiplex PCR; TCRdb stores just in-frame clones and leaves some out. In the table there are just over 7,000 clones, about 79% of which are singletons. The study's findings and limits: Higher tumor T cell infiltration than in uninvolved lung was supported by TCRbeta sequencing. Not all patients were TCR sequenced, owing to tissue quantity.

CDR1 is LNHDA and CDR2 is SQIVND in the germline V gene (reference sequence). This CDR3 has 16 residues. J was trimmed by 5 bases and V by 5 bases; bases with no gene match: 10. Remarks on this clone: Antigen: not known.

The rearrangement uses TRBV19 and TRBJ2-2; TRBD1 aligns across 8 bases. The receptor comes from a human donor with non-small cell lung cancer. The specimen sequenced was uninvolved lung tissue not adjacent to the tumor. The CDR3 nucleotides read TGTGCCAGTAGTTACGGTCAGGGGGCGGGGACCGGGGAGCTGTTTTTT. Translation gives CASSYGQGAGTGELFF.